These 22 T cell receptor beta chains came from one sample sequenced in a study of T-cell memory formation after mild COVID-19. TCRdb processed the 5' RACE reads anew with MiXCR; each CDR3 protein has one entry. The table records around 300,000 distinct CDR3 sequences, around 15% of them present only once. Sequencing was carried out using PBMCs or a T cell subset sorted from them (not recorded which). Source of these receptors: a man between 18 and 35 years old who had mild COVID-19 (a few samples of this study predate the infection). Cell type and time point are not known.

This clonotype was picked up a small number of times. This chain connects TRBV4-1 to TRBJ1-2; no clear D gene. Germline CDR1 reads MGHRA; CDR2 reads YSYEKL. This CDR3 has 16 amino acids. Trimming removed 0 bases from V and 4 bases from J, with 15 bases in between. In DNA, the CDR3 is TGCGCCAGCAGCCAAGATCATCGCGTAGGGCCCTATGGCTACACCTTC. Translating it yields CASSQDHRVGPYGYTF.

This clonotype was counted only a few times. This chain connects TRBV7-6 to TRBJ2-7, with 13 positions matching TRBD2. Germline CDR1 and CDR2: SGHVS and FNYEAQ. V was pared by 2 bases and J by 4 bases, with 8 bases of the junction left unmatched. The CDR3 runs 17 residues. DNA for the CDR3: TGTGCCAGCAGCTTAATGAAGACTAGCGGGGGGCTGTACGAGCAGTACTTC. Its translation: CASSLMKTSGGLYEQYF.

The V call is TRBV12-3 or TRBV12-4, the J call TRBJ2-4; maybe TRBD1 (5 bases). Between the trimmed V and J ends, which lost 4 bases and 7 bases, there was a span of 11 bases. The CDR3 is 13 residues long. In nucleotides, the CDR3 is TGTGCCAGCAGTTCCAGGACAATCAACATTCAGTACTTC. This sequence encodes CASSSRTINIQYF.

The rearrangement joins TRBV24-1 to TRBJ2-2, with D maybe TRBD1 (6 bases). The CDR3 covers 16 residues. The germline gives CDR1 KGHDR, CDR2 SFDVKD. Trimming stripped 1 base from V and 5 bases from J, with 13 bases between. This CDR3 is CATSDFPQGDTGELFF. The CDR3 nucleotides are TGTGCCACCAGTGATTTCCCACAGGGAGATACCGGGGAGCTGTTTTTT.

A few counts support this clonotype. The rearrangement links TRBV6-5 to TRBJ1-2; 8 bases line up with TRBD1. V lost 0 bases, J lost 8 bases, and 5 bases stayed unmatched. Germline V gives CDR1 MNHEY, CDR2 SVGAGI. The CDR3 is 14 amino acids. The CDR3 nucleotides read TGTGCCAGCAGTTACTCTCAGGGGGCGAGCGGCTACACCTTC. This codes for CASSYSQGASGYTF.

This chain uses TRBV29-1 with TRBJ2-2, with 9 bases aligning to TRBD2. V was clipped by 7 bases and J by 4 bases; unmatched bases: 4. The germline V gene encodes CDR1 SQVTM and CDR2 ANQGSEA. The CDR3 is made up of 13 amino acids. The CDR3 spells CSASSGGTGELFF. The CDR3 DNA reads TGCAGCGCAAGTAGCGGGGGCACCGGGGAGCTGTTTTTT.

This CDR3 reads CAIRNLQGFGYTF. In nucleotides, the CDR3 is TGTGCCATCAGGAATTTACAGGGTTTCGGCTACACCTTC. The chain combines TRBV10-3 with TRBJ1-2, with D perhaps matching TRBD1 (6 bases). The CDR3 length is 13 residues. V was cut by 6 bases and J by 8 bases, with 16 bases left in between. Germline V gene sequence: CDR1 ENHRY, CDR2 SYGVKD.

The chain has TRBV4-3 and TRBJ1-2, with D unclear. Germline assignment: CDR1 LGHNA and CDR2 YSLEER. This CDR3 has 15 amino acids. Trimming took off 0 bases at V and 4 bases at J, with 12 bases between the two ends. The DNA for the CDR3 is TGCGCCAGCAGCCAAGACGTGTCGACGGGCTATGGCTACACCTTC. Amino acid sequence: CASSQDVSTGYGYTF.

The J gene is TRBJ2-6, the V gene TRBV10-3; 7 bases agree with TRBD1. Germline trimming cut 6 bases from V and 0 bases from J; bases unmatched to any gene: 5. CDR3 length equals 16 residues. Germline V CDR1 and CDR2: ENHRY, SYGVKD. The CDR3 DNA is TGTGCCATCAGCGGGACAGCCGTCTCTGGGGCCAACGTCCTGACTTTC. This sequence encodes CAISGTAVSGANVLTF.

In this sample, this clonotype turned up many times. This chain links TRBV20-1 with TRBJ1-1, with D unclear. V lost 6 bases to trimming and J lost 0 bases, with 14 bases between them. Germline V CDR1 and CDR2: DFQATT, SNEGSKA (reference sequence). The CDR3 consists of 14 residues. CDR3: CSALPGTLNTEAFF. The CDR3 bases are TGCAGTGCCCTTCCAGGAACCTTGAACACTGAAGCTTTCTTT.

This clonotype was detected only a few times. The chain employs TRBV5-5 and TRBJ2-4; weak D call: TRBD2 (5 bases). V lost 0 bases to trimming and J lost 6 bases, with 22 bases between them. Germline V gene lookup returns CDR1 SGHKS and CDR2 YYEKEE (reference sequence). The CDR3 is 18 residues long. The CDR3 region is CASSLEEGAAVFGNIQYF. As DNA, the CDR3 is TGTGCCAGCAGCTTGGAAGAGGGTGCCGCTGTGTTCGGAAACATTCAGTACTTC.

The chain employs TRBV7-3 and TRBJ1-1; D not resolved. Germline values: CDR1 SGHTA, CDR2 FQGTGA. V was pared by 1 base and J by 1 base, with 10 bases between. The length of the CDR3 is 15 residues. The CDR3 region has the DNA TGTGCCAGCAGCTTAATCCGGGAGTCGAACACTGAAGCTTTCTTT. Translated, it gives CASSLIRESNTEAFF.

The CDR3 DNA reads TGTGCCAGTACCCGGGGGGACGGCGCCATCTCCTATAATTCACCCCTCCACTTT. It specifies CASTRGDGAISYNSPLHF. The chain recombines TRBV19 with TRBJ1-6; TRBD1 might be the D (5 bases). CDR3 length: 18 amino acids. V was cut by 7 bases and J by 0 bases, with 19 bases left in between. Germline V gene data show CDR1 as LNHDA and CDR2 as SQIVND (reference sequence).

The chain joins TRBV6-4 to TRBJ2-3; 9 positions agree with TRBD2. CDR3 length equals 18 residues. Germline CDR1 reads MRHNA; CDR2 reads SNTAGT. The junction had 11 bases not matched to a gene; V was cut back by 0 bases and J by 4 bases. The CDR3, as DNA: TGTGCCAGCAGTGACTCGATGACCCTAGCGGGGAGGCCAGATACGCAGTATTTT. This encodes CASSDSMTLAGRPDTQYF.

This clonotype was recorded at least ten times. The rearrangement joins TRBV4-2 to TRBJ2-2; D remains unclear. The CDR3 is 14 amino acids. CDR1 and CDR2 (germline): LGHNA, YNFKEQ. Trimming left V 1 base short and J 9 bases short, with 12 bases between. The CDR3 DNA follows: TGTGCCAGCAGCCAAGGAATAGATGCCCGGGAGCTGTTTTTT. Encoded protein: CASSQGIDARELFF.

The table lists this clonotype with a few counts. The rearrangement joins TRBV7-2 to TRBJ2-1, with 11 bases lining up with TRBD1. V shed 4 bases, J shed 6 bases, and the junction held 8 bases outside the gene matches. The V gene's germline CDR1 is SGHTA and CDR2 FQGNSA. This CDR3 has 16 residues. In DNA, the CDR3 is TGTGCCAGCAGCTCGTCTGGACAGGGGGCGTTCAATGAGCAGTTCTTC. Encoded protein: CASSSSGQGAFNEQFF.

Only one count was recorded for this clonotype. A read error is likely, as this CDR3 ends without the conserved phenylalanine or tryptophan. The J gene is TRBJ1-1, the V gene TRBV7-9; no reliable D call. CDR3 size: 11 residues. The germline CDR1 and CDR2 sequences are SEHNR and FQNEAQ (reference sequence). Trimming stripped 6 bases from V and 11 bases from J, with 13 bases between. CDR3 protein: CASSPGAQAFI. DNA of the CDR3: TGTGCCAGCAGTCCCGGTGCGCAGGCTTTCATT.

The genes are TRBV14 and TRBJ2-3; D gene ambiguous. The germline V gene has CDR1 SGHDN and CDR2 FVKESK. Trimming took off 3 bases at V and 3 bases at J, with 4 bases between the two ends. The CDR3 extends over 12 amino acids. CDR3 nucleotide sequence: TGTGCCAGCAGCCATTGGACAGATACGCAGTATTTT. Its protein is CASSHWTDTQYF.

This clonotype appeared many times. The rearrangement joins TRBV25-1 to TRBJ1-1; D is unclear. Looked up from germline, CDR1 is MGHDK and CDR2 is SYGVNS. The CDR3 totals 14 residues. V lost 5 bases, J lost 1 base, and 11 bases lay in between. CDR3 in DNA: TGTGCCAGCAGTCCTCGGACTGGGAACACTGAAGCTTTCTTT. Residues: CASSPRTGNTEAFF.

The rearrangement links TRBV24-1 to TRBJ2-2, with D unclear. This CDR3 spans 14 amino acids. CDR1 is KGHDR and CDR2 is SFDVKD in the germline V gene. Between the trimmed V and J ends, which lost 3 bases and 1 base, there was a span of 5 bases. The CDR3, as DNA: TGTGCCACCAGTGATCACCTGAACACCGGGGAGCTGTTTTTT. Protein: CATSDHLNTGELFF.

The CDR3 bases are TGTGCCAGCAGCCCCCTGAGTGGCGAGCAGTACGTC. It specifies CASSPLSGEQYV. The chain joins TRBV28 to TRBJ2-7, with no clear D. V lost 6 bases to trimming and J lost 6 bases, with 12 bases between them. The CDR3 totals 12 residues. In germline, CDR1 is MDHEN, CDR2 SYDVKM.

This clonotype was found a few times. CDR3 sequence reads: CASSNTGFSPLHF. DNA of the CDR3: TGTGCCAGCAGTAATACAGGGTTTTCACCCCTCCACTTT. The chain combines TRBV27 with TRBJ1-6; the D gene is possibly TRBD1 (6 bases). Germline values: CDR1 MNHEY, CDR2 SMNVEV (reference sequence). The CDR3 length is 13 residues. V was pared by 5 bases and J by 9 bases, with 11 bases between.